This T cell receptor beta chain was retrieved from a study of CD4 T cell repertoires in COVID-19. Study-wide results and limits: Sharing of several most expanded SARS-CoV-2-reactive clonotypes across memory subsets suggested intraclonal diversification.

Data came from immunoSEQ multiplex PCR; TCRdb stores just in-frame clones and leaves some out. The table lists about 75,000 clones, around four fifths of them singletons. The sample holds a few counts of this clone. The antigen is undetermined. Sequences were derived from CD4+ T cells from peripheral blood, sampled after recovery from COVID-19. The TCR was taken from a human donor who had COVID-19.

CDR3 DNA sequence: TGTGCCAGCAGCCCGGACAGGGGATTGTCACCCCTCCACTTT. Translating it yields CASSPDRGLSPLHF. The chain uses TRBV7-2 and TRBJ1-6; TRBD1 matches 9 bases. This CDR3 comprises 14 residues. CDR1 is SGHTA, CDR2 FQGNSA, per germline. V gave up 5 bases and J gave up 10 bases; unmatched junction bases: 6.